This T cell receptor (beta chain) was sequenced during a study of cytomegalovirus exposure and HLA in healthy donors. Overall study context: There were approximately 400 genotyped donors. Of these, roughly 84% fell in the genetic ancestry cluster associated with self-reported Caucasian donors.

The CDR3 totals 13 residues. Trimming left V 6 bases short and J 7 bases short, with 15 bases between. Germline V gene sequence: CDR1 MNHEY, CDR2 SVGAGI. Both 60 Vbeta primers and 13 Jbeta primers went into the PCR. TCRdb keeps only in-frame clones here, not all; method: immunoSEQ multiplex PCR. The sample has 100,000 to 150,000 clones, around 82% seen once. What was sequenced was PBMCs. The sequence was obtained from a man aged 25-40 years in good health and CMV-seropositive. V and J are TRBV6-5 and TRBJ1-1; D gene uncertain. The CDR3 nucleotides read TGTGCCAGCAGCCCTGGGAGGGCAAATGAAGCTTTCTTT. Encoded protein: CASSPGRANEAFF.